These 28 T cell receptor beta chains were all obtained from the same sample, sequenced in a study of blood T cell repertoires in COVID-19. The protocol was immunoSEQ multiplex PCR, while the TCRdb copy is restricted to in-frame clones and leaves out a portion. The sample has under 250,000 clones, over 70% seen once. What was sequenced was peripheral blood. These receptors were obtained from a man in his forties with active or convalescent COVID-19.

The chain carries TRBV4-1 and TRBJ2-2, with TRBD1 matching over 12 bases. The ends lost 4 bases at V and 4 bases at J; junction bases unmatched: 13. Germline CDR1 MGHRA, CDR2 YSYEKL. There are 19 residues in the CDR3. DNA for the CDR3: TGCGCCAGCAGCCGCGCCGGGACAGGGGGCTTTTCGGGCACCGGGGAGCTGTTTTTT. Protein sequence: CASSRAGTGGFSGTGELFF.

This chain uses TRBV7-2 with TRBJ2-2, with unresolved D. V lost 2 bases and J 6 bases, leaving 13 bases between the germline ends. CDR3 length: 15 amino acids. Germline V gene data show CDR1 as SGHTA and CDR2 as FQGNSA. CDR3 DNA: TGTGCCAGCAGCTTACAGTCCGCCATACCCGGGGAGCTGTTTTTT. This encodes CASSLQSAIPGELFF.

This chain uses TRBV28 with TRBJ2-1, with 7 bases aligning to TRBD2. This CDR3 is built from 15 residues. Germline-derived CDR1 and CDR2 are MDHEN and SYDVKM. Germline trimming cut 1 base from V and 6 bases from J; bases unmatched to any gene: 6. The chain's CDR3 is CASSLSASGSNEQFF. The CDR3 DNA sequence: TGTGCCAGCAGTTTATCCGCTAGCGGAAGCAATGAGCAGTTCTTC.

This chain links TRBV5-5 with TRBJ2-7; D is perhaps TRBD2 (5 bases). The CDR3 sequence is 15 residues long. Germline values: CDR1 SGHKS, CDR2 YYEKEE (reference sequence). V was pared by 7 bases and J by 4 bases, with 21 bases between. The CDR3 loop is CASALPRVSGYEQYF. The CDR3 region has the DNA TGTGCCAGCGCTTTACCGAGGGTATCTGGATACGAGCAGTACTTC. Full variable domain (rest looked up from reference TRBV5-5 and TRBJ2-7): DAGVTQSPTHLIKTRGQQVTLRCSPISGHKSVSWYQQVLGQGPQFIFQYYEKEERGRGNFPDRFSARQFPNYSSELNVNALLLGDSALYLCASALPRVSGYEQYFGPGTRLTVT.

The V and J genes are TRBV10-2 and TRBJ2-5; 8 bases agree with TRBD2. The V segment lost 3 bases and the J segment 1 base; nucleotides outside the gene matches: 7. CDR3 length: 16 residues. CDR1 is WSHSY, CDR2 SAAADI, per germline. CDR3 sequence reads: CASSDPIREGQETQYF. In nucleotides, the CDR3 is TGCGCCAGCAGTGACCCCATCCGGGAGGGCCAAGAGACCCAGTACTTC.

By its share, this clone is medium-sized. This rearrangement joins TRBV24-1 to TRBJ1-5; D remains ambiguous. The V gene lost 0 bases and the J gene lost 5 bases, with 10 bases spanning the gap. Germline V lookup: CDR1 KGHDR, CDR2 SFDVKD. CDR3 size: 15 residues. Here the CDR3 DNA reads TGTGCCACCAGTGATTTGTTGGCAATCCATCAGCCCCAGCATTTT. Its translation is CATSDLLAIHQPQHF.

This clone was observed a single time. The genes are TRBV13 and TRBJ2-2; 7 bases align to TRBD2. This CDR3 region has 16 residues. Looked up from germline, CDR1 is PRHDT and CDR2 is FYEKMQ (reference sequence). V gave up 5 bases and J gave up 5 bases; unmatched junction bases: 11. CDR3 coding DNA: TGTGCCAGCAGCCCGAGGGGAGGGGAAGGGACCGGGGAGCTGTTTTTT. It yields the protein CASSPRGGEGTGELFF.

The chain has TRBV3-1 (or the pseudogene TRBV3-2) and TRBJ1-6; D ambiguous. This CDR3 spans 15 amino acids. Germline V lookup: CDR1 LGHDT, CDR2 YNNKEL (reference sequence). V was pared by 1 base and J by 0 bases, with 4 bases between. CDR3 bases: TGTGCCAGCAGCCAAGGGAGCTCCTATAATTCACCCCTCCACTTT. Protein product: CASSQGSSYNSPLHF.

The chain carries TRBV18 and TRBJ2-2; 12 nucleotides align to TRBD1. From germline, CDR1 is KGHSH and CDR2 LQKENI. This CDR3 region has 17 residues. After removal of 0 bases from V and 8 bases from J, the junction contained 7 bases not matched to a gene. CDR3: CASSPPPGQGAPGELFF. CDR3 sequence (DNA): TGTGCCAGCTCACCACCTCCGGGACAGGGGGCGCCTGGGGAGCTGTTTTTT.

On this clone: Distinct nucleotide sequences in the sample also encode this CDR3. The CDR3, as DNA: TGTGCCAGCAGTGGGGACAGGGGTTACAATGAGCAGTTCTTC. This sequence encodes CASSGDRGYNEQFF. The rearrangement joins TRBV25-1 to TRBJ2-1; 10 nucleotides agree with TRBD1. Germline V gives CDR1 MGHDK, CDR2 SYGVNS. The CDR3 covers 14 residues. V lost 4 bases to trimming and J lost 4 bases; unmatched junction nucleotides: 1.

The J gene is TRBJ1-6, the V gene TRBV7-2, with D possibly matching TRBD1 (6 bases). Germline V CDR1 and CDR2: SGHTA, FQGNSA. Trimming took off 3 bases at V and 5 bases at J, with 11 bases between the two ends. The CDR3 runs to 15 residues. CDR3 loop: CASSLRTVHNSPLHF. The CDR3 DNA follows: TGTGCCAGCAGCTTGAGGACAGTTCATAATTCACCCCTCCACTTT.

The chain combines TRBV3-1 (or the pseudogene TRBV3-2) with TRBJ2-1; TRBD1 matches 8 bases. CDR1 and CDR2 (germline): LGHDT, YNNKEL (reference sequence). The trim removed 1 base at V and 9 bases at J, leaving 8 bases unmatched. The CDR3 spans 15 residues. In nucleotides, the CDR3 is TGTGCCAGCAGCCAAGGGGGGACAGGAAGGTCTGAGCAGTTCTTC. Translation gives CASSQGGTGRSEQFF.

This sequence joins TRBV7-8 and TRBJ2-2; 11 bases align to TRBD2. J was trimmed by 6 bases and V by 1 base; bases with no gene match: 13. The germline gives CDR1 SGHVS, CDR2 FQNEAQ. The CDR3 has 19 residues. The CDR3 sequence is CASSLVGGGPSGRPGELFF. Here the CDR3 DNA reads TGTGCCAGCAGCTTAGTGGGAGGGGGGCCTAGCGGGAGGCCCGGGGAGCTGTTTTTT.

The chain couples TRBV11-2 to TRBJ2-2; D is possibly TRBD2 (6 bases). Germline CDR1 reads SGHAT; CDR2 reads FQNNGV. CDR3 length equals 14 residues. With 5 bases removed from V and 8 bases from J, the gap between germline ends came to 15 bases. The CDR3 protein is CASSRWRDGGELFF. In DNA, the CDR3 is TGTGCCAGCAGCCGGTGGCGGGACGGAGGGGAGCTGTTTTTT.

The V and J genes are TRBV19 and TRBJ1-5; possible D gene TRBD1, 5 bases. Germline V CDR1 and CDR2: LNHDA, SQIVND (reference sequence). The CDR3 extends over 16 amino acids. Between the trimmed V and J ends, which lost 2 bases and 4 bases, there was a span of 15 bases. Written as DNA, the CDR3 is TGTGCCAGTAGTATATATGTCGGGGGGGGAAATCAGCCCCAGCATTTT. Translated, it gives CASSIYVGGGNQPQHF. The full variable domain, with the rest looked up from reference TRBV19 and TRBJ1-5, is DGGITQSPKYLFRKEGQNVTLSCEQNLNHDAMYWYRQDPGQGLRLIYYSQIVNDFQKGDIAEGYSVSREKKESFPLTVTSAQKNPTAFYLCASSIYVGGGNQPQHFGDGTRLSIL.

The rearrangement uses TRBV3-1 (or the pseudogene TRBV3-2) and TRBJ2-7; 9 nucleotides agree with TRBD1. CDR1 is LGHDT and CDR2 is YNNKEL in the germline V gene (reference sequence). The length of the CDR3 is 14 residues. J was trimmed by 4 bases and V by 6 bases; bases with no gene match: 7. The CDR3 spells CASSKGQGRYEQYF. In DNA, the CDR3 is TGTGCCAGCAGTAAGGGACAGGGTAGATACGAGCAGTACTTC.

The chain uses TRBV4-2 and TRBJ1-1; D remains unclear. The CDR3 is 15 amino acids. Between the trimmed V and J ends, which lost 0 bases and 2 bases, there was a span of 10 bases. Germline lookup yields CDR1 LGHNA and CDR2 YNFKEQ. The CDR3 is CASSQDPQPNTEAFF. CDR3 bases: TGTGCCAGCAGCCAAGACCCACAACCAAACACTGAAGCTTTCTTT.

The chain is built from TRBV19 and TRBJ1-5; 11 bases are shared with TRBD1. Germline V lookup: CDR1 LNHDA, CDR2 SQIVND (reference sequence). V was clipped by 5 bases and J by 7 bases; unmatched bases: 13. This CDR3 comprises 17 residues. The CDR3 sequence: CASSGRTGGSVRQPQHF. The CDR3 DNA follows: TGTGCCAGTAGTGGAAGGACAGGGGGCAGTGTAAGGCAGCCCCAGCATTTT.

The chain couples TRBV4-1 to TRBJ1-6; perhaps TRBD1 as D (6 bases). The CDR3 has 15 amino acids. Trimming took 1 base from V and 5 from J, leaving 9 bases between them. CDR1 is MGHRA and CDR2 is YSYEKL in the germline V gene. This CDR3 reads CASSQGQVNNSPLHF. The CDR3 DNA follows: TGCGCCAGCAGCCAAGGACAGGTTAATAATTCACCCCTCCACTTT.

The V and J genes are TRBV7-3 and TRBJ2-3; perhaps TRBD1 as D (5 bases). CDR1 and CDR2 from the germline V gene are SGHTA and FQGTGA. V was pared by 3 bases and J by 6 bases, with 7 bases between. The CDR3 is made up of 12 amino acids. The CDR3 DNA follows: TGTGCCAGCAGCTTCAAGGGGGATACGCAGTATTTT. As protein: CASSFKGDTQYF. The whole variable domain, remainder taken from reference TRBV7-3 and TRBJ2-3, is GAGVSQTPSNKVTEKGKYVELRCDPISGHTALYWYRQSLGQGPEFLIYFQGTGAADDSGLPNDRFFAVRPEGSVSTLKIQRTERGDSAVYLCASSFKGDTQYFGPGTRLTVL.

The CDR3 loop is CASSYSISGASTEAFF. CDR3 bases: TGTGCCAGCAGTTACTCGATTTCAGGGGCCAGCACTGAAGCTTTCTTT. The gene calls are TRBV6-2 or TRBV6-3 and TRBJ1-1; a possible D gene is TRBD1 (6 bases). The length of the CDR3 is 16 residues. Trimming took 0 bases from V and 4 from J, leaving 15 bases between them. CDR1 is MNHEY and CDR2 is SVGEGT in the germline V gene.

The chain uses TRBV12-3 or TRBV12-4 and TRBJ2-3; D gene unclear. Trimming removed 5 bases at V and 2 bases at J, with 8 bases between. This CDR3 region has 13 residues. The DNA of the CDR3 is TGTGCCAGCAGTATGGGCTACACAGATACGCAGTATTTT. Translated: CASSMGYTDTQYF.

The chain links TRBV3-1 (or the pseudogene TRBV3-2) to TRBJ2-3; D possibly corresponds to TRBD2 (5 bases). Germline CDR1 LGHDT, CDR2 YNNKEL (reference sequence). This CDR3 is built from 15 residues. The germline V and J ends were trimmed by 1 base and 6 bases, with 14 bases remaining between them. The CDR3 reads CASSQVLGPGDTQYF. In DNA, the CDR3 is TGTGCCAGCAGCCAAGTGCTGGGTCCGGGGGATACGCAGTATTTT.

CDR3 nucleotide sequence: TGCGCCAGCAGCTTGACGAGCGGGAGTCCCCTGGGGGATACGCAGTATTTT. It translates to CASSLTSGSPLGDTQYF. This rearrangement joins TRBV5-1 to TRBJ2-3, with TRBD2 matching 8 bases. From germline, CDR1 is SGHRS and CDR2 YFSETQ. The length of the CDR3 is 17 residues. The J segment lost 6 bases and the V segment lost 1 base, leaving 13 bases of the junction unmatched.

The chain uses TRBV6-5 and TRBJ2-7; 10 bases map to TRBD2. With 4 bases clipped from V and 2 bases from J, the junction kept 5 bases outside the gene matches. From germline, CDR1 is MNHEY and CDR2 SVGAGI. This CDR3 has 15 amino acids. In DNA, the CDR3 is TGTGCCAGCAGTTCGGGACTAGCGAATACCTACGAGCAGTACTTC. It encodes CASSSGLANTYEQYF.

The chain uses TRBV19 and TRBJ2-7, with D hard to call. Per germline, CDR1 LNHDA and CDR2 SQIVND (reference sequence). V shed 1 base and J shed 2 bases, with 6 bases lying between them. The CDR3 has 13 amino acids. The CDR3 DNA reads as TGTGCCAGTAGTATAGGGCTAGCCTACGAGCAGTACTTC. Translated, it gives CASSIGLAYEQYF.

The chain combines TRBV10-1 with TRBJ2-1, with 8 bases identical to TRBD1. Germline V gene data show CDR1 as WNHNN and CDR2 as SYGVQD (reference sequence). The V and J ends lost 0 bases and 7 bases, in that order; junction bases with no gene match: 8. This CDR3 spans 16 amino acids. The CDR3 DNA sequence: TGCGCCAGCAGTGAGTCATTTGGGACAGGACATAATGAGCAGTTCTTC. Its translation is CASSESFGTGHNEQFF.

The J gene is TRBJ2-5, the V gene TRBV7-8; 11 bases map to TRBD2. Looked up from germline, CDR1 is SGHVS and CDR2 is FQNEAQ. J lost 2 bases, V lost 1 base, and 3 bases had no gene match. The length of the CDR3 is 16 residues. This CDR3 reads CASSLGPSGGQETQYF. The CDR3 DNA follows: TGTGCCAGCAGCTTAGGGCCTAGCGGGGGGCAAGAGACCCAGTACTTC.